The 22 T cell receptor beta chains below come from one sample, sequenced in a study of cytomegalovirus exposure and HLA in healthy donors. TCRdb's copy holds only in-frame clones and misses some; the assay was immunoSEQ multiplex PCR. The sample records 160,000 or so clones, about four fifths being singletons. Sequencing input: PBMCs. Receptors originate from a man younger than 40 in good health and CMV-seropositive.

The chain links TRBV9 to TRBJ1-4, with no clear D. Germline V CDR1 and CDR2: SGDLS, YYNGEE. The CDR3 extends over 14 amino acids. The V gene lost 7 bases and the J gene lost 8 bases, with 18 bases spanning the gap. DNA for the CDR3: TGTGCCAGCGACAAAACGGGGATCGGGGAAAAACTGTTTTTT. Translation: CASDKTGIGEKLFF.

This chain joins TRBV19 and TRBJ2-5; 8 nucleotides agree with TRBD2. CDR1 is LNHDA and CDR2 is SQIVND in the germline V gene (reference sequence). After removal of 6 bases from V and 5 bases from J, the junction contained 11 bases not matched to a gene. CDR3 size: 15 residues. CDR3 nucleotides: TGTGCCAGTAGGATGACTAGCGCCCTTTTGGAGACCCAGTACTTC. Its translation is CASRMTSALLETQYF.

The chain uses TRBV6-5 and TRBJ2-7, with D possibly being TRBD1 (5 bases). The CDR3 loop spans 14 amino acids. The germline V gene has CDR1 MNHEY and CDR2 SVGAGI. V dropped 6 bases and J dropped 2 bases, with 14 bases sitting between them. CDR3 region: CASSPRAGPYEQYF. The CDR3 region has the DNA TGTGCCAGCAGCCCCCGAGCAGGGCCCTACGAGCAGTACTTC.

This clone was recorded a few times. This chain links TRBV30 with TRBJ1-1; possibly TRBD1 for D (5 bases). V was cut by 1 base and J by 3 bases, with 18 bases left in between. This CDR3 spans 16 amino acids. Germline V gene sequence: CDR1 GTSNPN, CDR2 SVGIG (reference sequence). The CDR3, as DNA: TGTGCCTGGAGTGCCGATTATCGGGACTTGGACACTGAAGCTTTCTTT. It is translated as CAWSADYRDLDTEAFF.

The CDR3 sequence: CASSVARRSGANVLTF. CDR3 in DNA: TGTGCCAGCAGCGTGGCCCGTCGCTCTGGGGCCAACGTCCTGACTTTC. V is TRBV9 and J is TRBJ2-6; D gene uncertain. V was trimmed by 2 bases and J by 0 bases, leaving 9 bases between them. CDR1 SGDLS and CDR2 YYNGEE come from the germline V gene. CDR3 length: 16 residues.

The genes are TRBV2 and TRBJ1-6, with D hard to call. The CDR3 sequence is 16 residues long. Germline assignment: CDR1 SNHLY and CDR2 FYNNEI. Deletions cut 5 bases from V and 0 bases from J, with 11 bases between. CDR3: CASSLEGTSYNSPLHF. In DNA form, the CDR3 reads TGTGCCAGCAGTTTAGAGGGCACCTCCTATAATTCACCCCTCCACTTT.

There are a few counts of this clone. CDR3 DNA: TGTGCCAGCAGTGATCCTCAGGGGCGGGATTCACCCCTCCACTTT. It encodes CASSDPQGRDSPLHF. V and J are TRBV25-1 and TRBJ1-6, with a possible D match to TRBD1 (6 bases). Germline V gives CDR1 MGHDK, CDR2 SYGVNS. This CDR3 region has 15 residues. The germline V and J ends were trimmed by 3 bases and 8 bases, with 14 bases remaining between them.

This clone was seen only once. The V call is TRBV28, the J call TRBJ1-1, with TRBD1 matching 8 bases. J lost 5 bases, V lost 2 bases, and 4 bases had no gene match. The CDR3 runs 14 residues. The germline V gene has CDR1 MDHEN and CDR2 SYDVKM. The CDR3 nucleotides are TGTGCCAGCAGTTTACCCACAGGGGGGACTGAAGCTTTCTTT. It yields the protein CASSLPTGGTEAFF.

V usage is TRBV7-2 and J usage is TRBJ1-1; D is unresolved. Per germline, CDR1 SGHTA and CDR2 FQGNSA. V lost 5 bases, J lost 4 bases, and 17 bases lay in between. CDR3 size: 15 residues. CDR3 sequence: CASSPWSGVGTEAFF. The CDR3 DNA sequence: TGTGCCAGCAGCCCCTGGTCCGGGGTTGGCACTGAAGCTTTCTTT.

The genes are TRBV19 and TRBJ2-2; 8 bases are a match to TRBD2. Germline V CDR1 and CDR2: LNHDA, SQIVND (reference sequence). The CDR3 loop spans 16 amino acids. V shed 3 bases and J 1 base; nucleotides not matched to a gene: 4. The CDR3 is CASSISGAMNTGELFF. As DNA, the CDR3 is TGTGCCAGTAGTATTAGCGGGGCAATGAACACCGGGGAGCTGTTTTTT.

This rearrangement joins TRBV7-3 to TRBJ1-1, with 9 nucleotides matching TRBD1. From germline, CDR1 is SGHTA and CDR2 FQGTGA. The V segment lost 2 bases and the J segment 0 bases; nucleotides outside the gene matches: 13. This CDR3 region has 19 residues. The CDR3 here is CASSLAPTGGGLVNTEAFF. CDR3 DNA sequence: TGTGCCAGCAGCTTAGCCCCAACAGGGGGCGGGTTAGTGAACACTGAAGCTTTCTTT.

This chain uses TRBV28 with TRBJ2-1, with 9 nucleotides matching TRBD2. The CDR3 contains 16 residues. J was trimmed by 2 bases and V by 6 bases; bases with no gene match: 8. The germline CDR1 and CDR2 sequences are MDHEN and SYDVKM. CDR3 region: CASSTVTSGPYNEQFF. CDR3 DNA sequence: TGTGCCAGCAGCACTGTGACTAGCGGACCCTACAATGAGCAGTTCTTC.

The V call is TRBV10-3, the J call TRBJ1-2, with TRBD1 as a possible D gene (6 bases). Trimming cost V 0 bases and J 7 bases, with 12 bases left between them. Germline loops: CDR1 ENHRY, CDR2 SYGVKD. The CDR3 is 14 amino acids. CDR3: CAISESGGSRGYTF. DNA of the CDR3: TGTGCCATCAGTGAGTCAGGGGGAAGTCGTGGCTACACCTTC.

This clone was counted many times. J is TRBJ1-5 and V is TRBV6-6, with D maybe TRBD1 (6 bases). The V end lost 4 bases, the J end lost 7 bases, and 11 bases lay between the germline ends. The length of the CDR3 is 13 residues. Germline lookup yields CDR1 MNHNY and CDR2 SVGAGI (reference sequence). The CDR3 sequence: CASSSGVRQPQHF. The CDR3 nucleotides are TGTGCCAGCAGTTCAGGGGTTAGGCAGCCCCAGCATTTT.

The CDR3 DNA reads as TGTGCCAGCAGTTCGGGTAAAGGGTTTCGGGGTGAAAAACTGTTTTTT. Translation gives CASSSGKGFRGEKLFF. The V call is TRBV28, the J call TRBJ1-4, with D hard to call. The CDR3 is 16 residues long. Trimming removed 4 bases from V and 7 bases from J, with 19 bases in between. The V gene's germline CDR1 is MDHEN and CDR2 SYDVKM.

The V and J genes are TRBV6-5 and TRBJ1-2; D gene ambiguous. This CDR3 comprises 13 residues. V dropped 2 bases and J dropped 7 bases, with 11 bases sitting between them. Germline V CDR1 and CDR2: MNHEY, SVGAGI. CDR3 in amino acids: CASSYGADGGYTF. The CDR3, as DNA: TGTGCCAGCAGTTACGGAGCGGATGGTGGCTACACCTTC.

The V gene is TRBV4-3, the J gene TRBJ2-7, with 8 positions matching TRBD1. CDR3 length: 14 residues. Trimming removed 3 bases from V and 6 bases from J; junction bases left unmatched: 7. Germline CDR1 is LGHNA and CDR2 is YSLEER. CDR3 nucleotide sequence: TGCGCCAGCAGCCAGGGGCGGGACAGGCGCGAGCAGTACTTC. This codes for CASSQGRDRREQYF.

The chain is built from TRBV5-1 and TRBJ2-7, with 10 nucleotides matching TRBD2. With 2 bases clipped from V and 10 bases from J, the junction kept 6 bases outside the gene matches. There are 13 residues in the CDR3. Germline V gene data show CDR1 as SGHRS and CDR2 as YFSETQ. The CDR3 here is CASSLSSGGPQYF. Written as DNA, the CDR3 is TGCGCCAGCAGCTTATCTAGCGGGGGACCCCAGTACTTC. The whole variable domain, remainder taken from reference TRBV5-1 and TRBJ2-7, is KAGVTQTPRYLIKTRGQQVTLSCSPISGHRSVSWYQQTPGQGLQFLFEYFSETQRNKGNFPGRFSGRQFSNSRSEMNVSTLELGDSALYLCASSLSSGGPQYFGPGTRLTVT.

The chain recombines TRBV11-2 with TRBJ2-1; the match to TRBD2 covers 7 bases. The CDR3 runs to 16 residues. The trim removed 1 base at V and 8 bases at J, leaving 11 bases unmatched. Germline V gives CDR1 SGHAT, CDR2 FQNNGV. CDR3 protein: CASSLVGGRAIYEQFF. Here the CDR3 DNA reads TGTGCCAGCAGCTTAGTGGGTGGGAGGGCCATCTATGAGCAGTTCTTC.

V usage is TRBV7-6 and J usage is TRBJ2-3; D remains ambiguous. CDR1 and CDR2 (germline): SGHVS, FNYEAQ. The CDR3 contains 13 residues. Trimming shortened V by 5 bases and J by 2 bases, and 8 bases separated the two germline ends. In nucleotides, the CDR3 is TGTGCCAGCAGCCGAGCTGCCACAGATACGCAGTATTTT. It yields the protein CASSRAATDTQYF.

This clone showed up just a few times. The chain carries TRBV7-2 and TRBJ1-4, with 10 bases matching TRBD1. The germline gives CDR1 SGHTA, CDR2 FQGNSA. J was trimmed by 0 bases and V by 5 bases; bases with no gene match: 6. This CDR3 is 17 amino acids long. The CDR3 here is CASSRGTGAATNEKLFF. CDR3 nucleotide sequence: TGTGCCAGCAGCCGCGGGACAGGGGCGGCAACTAATGAAAAACTGTTTTTT.

The rearrangement uses TRBV28 and TRBJ2-7, with 7 bases matching TRBD1. This CDR3 is 15 amino acids long. Germline V CDR1 and CDR2: MDHEN, SYDVKM. The trim removed 6 bases at V and 5 bases at J, leaving 13 bases unmatched. For the CDR3, the DNA is TGTGCCAGCAGCTCAAGGAACAGGGGAACCGACGAGCAGTACTTC. It codes for CASSSRNRGTDEQYF.